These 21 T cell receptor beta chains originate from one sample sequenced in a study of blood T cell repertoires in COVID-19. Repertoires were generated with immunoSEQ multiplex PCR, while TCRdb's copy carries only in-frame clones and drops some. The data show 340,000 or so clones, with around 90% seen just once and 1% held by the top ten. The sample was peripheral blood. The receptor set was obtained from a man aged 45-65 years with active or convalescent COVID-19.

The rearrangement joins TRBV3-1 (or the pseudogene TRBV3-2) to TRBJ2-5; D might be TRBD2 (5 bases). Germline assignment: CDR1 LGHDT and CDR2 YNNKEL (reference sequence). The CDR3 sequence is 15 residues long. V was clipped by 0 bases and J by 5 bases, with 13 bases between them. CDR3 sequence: CASSQDILVHETQYF. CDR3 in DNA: TGTGCCAGCAGCCAAGATATACTAGTGCACGAGACCCAGTACTTC.

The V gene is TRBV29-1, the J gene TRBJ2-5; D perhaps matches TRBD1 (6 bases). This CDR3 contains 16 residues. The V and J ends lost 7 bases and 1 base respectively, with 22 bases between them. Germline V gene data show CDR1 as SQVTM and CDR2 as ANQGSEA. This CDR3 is CSADPPQGSLQETQYF. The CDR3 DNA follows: TGCAGCGCTGACCCCCCACAGGGTTCGCTCCAAGAGACCCAGTACTTC.

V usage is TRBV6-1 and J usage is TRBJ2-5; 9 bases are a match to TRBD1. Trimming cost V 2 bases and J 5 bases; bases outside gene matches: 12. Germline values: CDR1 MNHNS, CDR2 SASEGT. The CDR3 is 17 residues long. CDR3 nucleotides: TGTGCCAGCAGTGAATTAGGAACAGGGGGCGACTACGAGACCCAGTACTTC. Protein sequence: CASSELGTGGDYETQYF.

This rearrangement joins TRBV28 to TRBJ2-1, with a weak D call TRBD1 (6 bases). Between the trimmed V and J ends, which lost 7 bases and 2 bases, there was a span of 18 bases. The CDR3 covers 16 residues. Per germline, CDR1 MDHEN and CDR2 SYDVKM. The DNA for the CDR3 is TGTGCCAGCAATCCACAGGGCGCGTCAGCCTACAATGAGCAGTTCTTC. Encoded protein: CASNPQGASAYNEQFF.

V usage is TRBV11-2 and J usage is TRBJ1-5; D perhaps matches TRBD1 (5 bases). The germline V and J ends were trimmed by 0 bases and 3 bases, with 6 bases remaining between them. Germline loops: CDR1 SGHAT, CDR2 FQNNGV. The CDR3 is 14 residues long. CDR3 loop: CASSLDRANQPQHF. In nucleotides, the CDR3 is TGTGCCAGCAGCTTAGACAGGGCCAATCAGCCCCAGCATTTT. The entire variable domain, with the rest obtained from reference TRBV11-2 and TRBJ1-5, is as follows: EAGVAQSPRYKIIEKRQSVAFWCNPISGHATLYWYQQILGQGPKLLIQFQNNGVVDDSQLPKDRFSAERLKGVDSTLKIQPAKLEDSAVYLCASSLDRANQPQHFGDGTRLSIL.

Here the CDR3 DNA reads TGTGCCAGTAACCCCGACAGGGGGGACACCGGGGAGCTGTTTTTT. Protein: CASNPDRGDTGELFF. V usage is TRBV19 and J usage is TRBJ2-2; TRBD1 matches at 9 bases. The germline V gene encodes CDR1 LNHDA and CDR2 SQIVND (reference sequence). CDR3 length: 15 residues. Trimming removed 7 bases from V and 3 bases from J; junction bases left unmatched: 6.

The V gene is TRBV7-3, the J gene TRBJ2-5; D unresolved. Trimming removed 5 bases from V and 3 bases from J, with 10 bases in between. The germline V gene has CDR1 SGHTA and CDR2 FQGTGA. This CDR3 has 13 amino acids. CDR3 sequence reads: CASSRQEEETQYF. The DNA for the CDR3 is TGTGCCAGCAGCCGACAAGAAGAAGAGACCCAGTACTTC.

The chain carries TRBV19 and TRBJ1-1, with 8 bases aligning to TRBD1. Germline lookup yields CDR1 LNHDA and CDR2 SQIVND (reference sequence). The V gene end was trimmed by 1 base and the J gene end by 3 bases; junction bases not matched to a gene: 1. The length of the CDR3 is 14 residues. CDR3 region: CASSIVGQDTEAFF. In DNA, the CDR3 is TGTGCCAGTAGTATAGTGGGACAGGACACTGAAGCTTTCTTT.

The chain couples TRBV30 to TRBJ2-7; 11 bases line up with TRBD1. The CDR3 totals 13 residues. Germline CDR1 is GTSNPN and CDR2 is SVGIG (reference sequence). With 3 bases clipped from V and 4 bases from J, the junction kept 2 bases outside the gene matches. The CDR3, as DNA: TGTGCCTGGAGGGGACAGGGGGTATACGAGCAGTACTTC. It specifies CAWRGQGVYEQYF.

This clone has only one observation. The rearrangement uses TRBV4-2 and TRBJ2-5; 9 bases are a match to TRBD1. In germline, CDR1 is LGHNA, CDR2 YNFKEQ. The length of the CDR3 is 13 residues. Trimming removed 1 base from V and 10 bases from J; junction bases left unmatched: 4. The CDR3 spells CASSQGGQGSQYF. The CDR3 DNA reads TGTGCCAGCAGCCAAGGGGGACAGGGTAGCCAGTACTTC.

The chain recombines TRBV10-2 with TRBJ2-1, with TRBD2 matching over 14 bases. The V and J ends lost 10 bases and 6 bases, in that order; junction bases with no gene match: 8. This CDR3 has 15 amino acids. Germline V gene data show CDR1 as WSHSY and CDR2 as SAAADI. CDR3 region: CAIATGTSGGNEQFF. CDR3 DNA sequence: TGCGCCATCGCCACTGGGACTAGCGGGGGCAATGAGCAGTTCTTC.

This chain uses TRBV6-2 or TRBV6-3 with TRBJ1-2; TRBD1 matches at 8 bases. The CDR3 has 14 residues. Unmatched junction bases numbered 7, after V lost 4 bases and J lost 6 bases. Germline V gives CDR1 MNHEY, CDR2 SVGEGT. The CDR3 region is CASSWDRTIDGYTF. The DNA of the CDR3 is TGTGCCAGCAGTTGGGACAGGACCATCGATGGCTACACCTTC.

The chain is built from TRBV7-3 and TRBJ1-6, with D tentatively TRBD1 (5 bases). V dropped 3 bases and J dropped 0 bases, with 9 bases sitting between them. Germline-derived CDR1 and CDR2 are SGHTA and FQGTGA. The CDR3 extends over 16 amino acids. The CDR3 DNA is TGTGCCAGCAGCTTTGACAGCGTCTCCTATAATTCACCCCTCCACTTT. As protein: CASSFDSVSYNSPLHF.

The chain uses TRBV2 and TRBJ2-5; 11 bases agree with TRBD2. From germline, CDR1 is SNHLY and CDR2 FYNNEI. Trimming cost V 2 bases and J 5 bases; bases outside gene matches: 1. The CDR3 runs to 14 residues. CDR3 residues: CASSERTSGETQYF. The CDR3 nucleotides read TGTGCCAGCAGTGAACGGACTAGCGGGGAGACCCAGTACTTC.

The CDR3 region has the DNA TGTGCCAGCAGCCCTATCCTGGGACAGGGTACCTACGAGCAGTACTTC. This encodes CASSPILGQGTYEQYF. V is TRBV27 and J is TRBJ2-7, with 9 bases matching TRBD1. Per the germline V gene, CDR1 is MNHEY and CDR2 is SMNVEV (reference sequence). The CDR3 sequence is 16 residues long. After removal of 6 bases from V and 2 bases from J, the junction contained 11 bases not matched to a gene.

The CDR3 here is CASSPNAQVSYEQYF. CDR3 DNA sequence: TGTGCCAGCTCACCGAATGCACAGGTCTCCTACGAGCAGTACTTC. The chain employs TRBV18 and TRBJ2-7; D might be TRBD1 (5 bases). CDR1 and CDR2 from the germline V gene are KGHSH and LQKENI. This CDR3 is built from 15 residues. V gave up 3 bases and J gave up 0 bases, with 12 bases separating them. Using reference TRBV18 and TRBJ2-7 for the parts outside the CDR3, the full variable domain is NAGVMQNPRHLVRRRGQEARLRCSPMKGHSHVYWYRQLPEEGLKFMVYLQKENIIDESGMPKERFSAEFPKEGPSILRIQQVVRGDSAAYFCASSPNAQVSYEQYFGPGTRLTVT.

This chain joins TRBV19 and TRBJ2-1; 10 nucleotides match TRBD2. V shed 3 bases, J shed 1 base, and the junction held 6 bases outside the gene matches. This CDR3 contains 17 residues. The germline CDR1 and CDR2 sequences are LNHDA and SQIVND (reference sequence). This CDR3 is CASSILAGARSYNEQFF. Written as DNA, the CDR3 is TGTGCCAGTAGTATCCTAGCGGGGGCCCGATCCTACAATGAGCAGTTCTTC.

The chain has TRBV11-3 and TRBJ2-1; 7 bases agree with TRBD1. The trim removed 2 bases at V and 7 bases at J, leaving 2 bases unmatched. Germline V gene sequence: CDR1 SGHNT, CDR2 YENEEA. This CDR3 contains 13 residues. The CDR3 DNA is TGTGCCAGCAGCTTACAGACAGGGAATGAGCAGTTCTTC. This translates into CASSLQTGNEQFF.

The CDR3 spells CASSPQRGGGATEAFF. The CDR3 nucleotides read TGTGCCAGCTCACCACAACGGGGAGGCGGAGCCACTGAAGCTTTCTTT. V gene TRBV18 combines with J gene TRBJ1-1; no reliable D call. Germline V gene data show CDR1 as KGHSH and CDR2 as LQKENI. The V and J ends lost 1 base and 4 bases respectively, with 16 bases between them. This CDR3 comprises 16 residues.

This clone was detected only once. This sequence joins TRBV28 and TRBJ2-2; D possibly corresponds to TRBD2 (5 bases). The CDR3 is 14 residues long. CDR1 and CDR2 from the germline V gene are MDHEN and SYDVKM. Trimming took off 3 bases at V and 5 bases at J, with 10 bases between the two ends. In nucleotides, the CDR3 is TGTGCCAGCAGTTTCCGGGGAAGGACCGGGGAGCTGTTTTTT. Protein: CASSFRGRTGELFF.

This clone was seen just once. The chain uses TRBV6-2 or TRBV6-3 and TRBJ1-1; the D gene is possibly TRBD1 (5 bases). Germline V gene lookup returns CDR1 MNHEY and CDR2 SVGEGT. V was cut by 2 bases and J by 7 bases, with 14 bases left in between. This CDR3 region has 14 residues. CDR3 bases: TGTGCCAGCAGTTACCCCCAGGGAAATAATGAAGCTTTCTTT. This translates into CASSYPQGNNEAFF.